This is a list of T cell receptor beta chains from one sample in a study of shared clonotypes between healthy human individuals. Libraries were prepared by immunoSEQ multiplex PCR; TCRdb keeps only in-frame clonotypes and omits some of them. The sample lists approximately 2,200,000 clones, about 93% occurring once. Sequenced material: naive CD8+ T cells from PBMCs. The receptors were gathered from a man younger than 35 in good health. Some clones in this sample may be carry-over from other donors' samples. Both conserved end residues are part of each CDR3. The order of the fields is V gene, clone size, CDR3 length, J gene, D gene, CDR3 protein, CDR3 DNA. The D gene is left open where the match is weak. Not all rows give a size; the values are once, few, many and, for expanded clones, a class.

v_gene: TRBV6-5; abundance: NA; len: 15; j_gene: TRBJ2-3; d_gene: NA; CDR3aa: CASSYSVGSADTQYF; CDR3nt: TGTGCCAGCAGTTACAGTGTGGGGAGTGCAGATACGCAGTATTTT
v_gene: TRBV9; abundance: NA; len: 15; j_gene: TRBJ2-7; d_gene: TRBD2; CDR3aa: CASSAGTSGIYEQYF; CDR3nt: TGTGCCAGCAGCGCCGGGACTAGCGGGATCTACGAGCAGTACTTC
v_gene: TRBV6-4; abundance: NA; len: 16; j_gene: TRBJ2-1; d_gene: TRBD2; CDR3aa: CASIPGTSDSYNEQFF; CDR3nt: TGTGCCAGCATTCCTGGGACTAGCGACTCCTACAATGAGCAGTTCTTC
v_gene: TRBV19; abundance: NA; len: 13; j_gene: TRBJ1-1; d_gene: NA; CDR3aa: CASSSLANTEAFF; CDR3nt: TGTGCCAGTAGCTCCCTGGCGAACACTGAAGCTTTCTTT
v_gene: TRBV27; abundance: NA; len: 14; j_gene: TRBJ2-3; d_gene: NA; CDR3aa: CASSLVRHTDTQYF; CDR3nt: TGTGCCAGCAGTTTAGTAAGGCATACAGATACGCAGTATTTT
v_gene: TRBV7-9; abundance: NA; len: 15; j_gene: TRBJ1-2; d_gene: TRBD1; CDR3aa: CASSLTWDSNYGYTF; CDR3nt: TGTGCCAGCAGCCTAACGTGGGACAGCAACTATGGCTACACCTTC
v_gene: TRBV2; abundance: NA; len: 14; j_gene: TRBJ2-7; d_gene: TRBD1; CDR3aa: CASSEDRGPVEQYF; CDR3nt: TGTGCCAGCAGTGAAGACAGGGGACCGGTCGAGCAGTACTTC
v_gene: TRBV6-1; abundance: NA; len: 17; j_gene: TRBJ2-1; d_gene: TRBD1; CDR3aa: CASSEVLDRAYYNEQFF; CDR3nt: TGTGCCAGCAGTGAAGTCCTGGACAGGGCTTACTACAATGAGCAGTTCTTC
v_gene: TRBV5-1; abundance: NA; len: 12; j_gene: TRBJ1-2; d_gene: TRBD1; CDR3aa: CASRQGAEGYTF; CDR3nt: TGCGCCAGCAGACAGGGGGCAGAAGGCTACACCTTC
v_gene: TRBV7-9; abundance: NA; len: 16; j_gene: TRBJ2-2; d_gene: NA; CDR3aa: CASSPILDSDTGELFF; CDR3nt: TGTGCCAGCAGTCCCATACTGGACTCCGACACCGGGGAGCTGTTTTTT
v_gene: TRBV2; abundance: NA; len: 16; j_gene: TRBJ2-1; d_gene: TRBD2; CDR3aa: CASSEATSGVYNEQFF; CDR3nt: TGTGCCAGCAGTGAAGCGACTAGCGGAGTCTACAATGAGCAGTTCTTC
v_gene: TRBV11-2; abundance: NA; len: 18; j_gene: TRBJ2-2; d_gene: TRBD2; CDR3aa: CASSGTSGRALYTGELFF; CDR3nt: TGTGCCAGCAGCGGGACTAGCGGGAGGGCCTTGTACACCGGGGAGCTGTTTTTT
v_gene: TRBV27; abundance: NA; len: 13; j_gene: TRBJ1-1; d_gene: NA; CDR3aa: CASSLLPGAEAFF; CDR3nt: TGTGCCAGCAGTCTTCTTCCCGGGGCTGAAGCTTTCTTT
v_gene: TRBV9; abundance: NA; len: 15; j_gene: TRBJ1-1; d_gene: NA; CDR3aa: CASSVGWQLNTEAFF; CDR3nt: TGTGCCAGCAGCGTAGGGTGGCAGCTGAACACTGAAGCTTTCTTT
v_gene: TRBV13; abundance: NA; len: 16; j_gene: TRBJ2-5; d_gene: TRBD2; CDR3aa: CASSLAGTRGQETQYF; CDR3nt: TGTGCCAGCAGCCTAGCCGGGACTAGGGGTCAAGAGACCCAGTACTTC
v_gene: TRBV9; abundance: NA; len: 15; j_gene: TRBJ2-7; d_gene: NA; CDR3aa: CASSSRDGHPWEQYF; CDR3nt: TGTGCCAGCAGCTCCCGGGACGGGCACCCCTGGGAGCAGTACTTC
v_gene: TRBV9; abundance: NA; len: 16; j_gene: TRBJ2-5; d_gene: TRBD2; CDR3aa: CASSVRAGGLIETQYF; CDR3nt: TGTGCCAGCAGCGTTAGGGCGGGAGGTTTGATAGAGACCCAGTACTTC
v_gene: TRBV11-2; abundance: NA; len: 13; j_gene: TRBJ1-2; d_gene: NA; CDR3aa: CASSRTLIGGYTF; CDR3nt: TGTGCCAGCAGCCGGACATTAATAGGGGGCTACACCTTC
v_gene: TRBV27; abundance: NA; len: 14; j_gene: TRBJ2-7; d_gene: TRBD1; CDR3aa: CASSRDRVGGEQYF; CDR3nt: TGTGCCAGCAGCCGGGACAGGGTCGGTGGCGAGCAGTACTTC
v_gene: TRBV13; abundance: NA; len: 15; j_gene: TRBJ2-3; d_gene: NA; CDR3aa: CASSHRRENTDTQYF; CDR3nt: TGTGCCAGCAGCCACCGGAGGGAAAACACAGATACGCAGTATTTT
v_gene: TRBV4-1; abundance: NA; len: 19; j_gene: TRBJ1-5; d_gene: NA; CDR3aa: CASSQEFGTHLRSNQPQHF; CDR3nt: TGCGCCAGCAGCCAAGAATTCGGGACCCATTTACGCTCCAATCAGCCCCAGCATTTT
v_gene: TRBV9; abundance: once; len: 16; j_gene: TRBJ1-2; d_gene: NA; CDR3aa: CASTPFGAGSGAGYTF; CDR3nt: TGTGCCAGCACTCCCTTCGGGGCAGGATCGGGGGCTGGCTACACCTTC
v_gene: TRBV4-3; abundance: NA; len: 14; j_gene: TRBJ1-2; d_gene: NA; CDR3aa: CASSQEHRNYGYTF; CDR3nt: TGCGCCAGCAGCCAAGAGCACAGGAACTATGGCTACACCTTC
v_gene: TRBV27; abundance: NA; len: 15; j_gene: TRBJ2-3; d_gene: TRBD2; CDR3aa: CASSLVGGRLNTQYF; CDR3nt: TGTGCCAGCAGTTTAGTGGGCGGGAGGTTGAATACGCAGTATTTT
v_gene: TRBV7-3; abundance: NA; len: 16; j_gene: TRBJ2-3; d_gene: TRBD2; CDR3aa: CASSFRGSGSTDTRYF; CDR3nt: TGTGCCAGCAGCTTTCGGGGTAGCGGGAGTACAGATACGCGGTATTTT
v_gene: TRBV4-1; abundance: NA; len: 13; j_gene: TRBJ2-7; d_gene: NA; CDR3aa: CASSQAGSYEQYF; CDR3nt: TGCGCCAGCAGCCAAGCCGGTTCCTACGAGCAGTACTTC
v_gene: TRBV4-1; abundance: NA; len: 13; j_gene: TRBJ2-1; d_gene: NA; CDR3aa: CASSPNTWNEQFF; CDR3nt: TGCGCCAGCAGCCCAAACACTTGGAATGAGCAGTTCTTC
v_gene: TRBV7-6; abundance: NA; len: 14; j_gene: TRBJ2-4; d_gene: NA; CDR3aa: CASSPGLAKNIQYF; CDR3nt: TGTGCCAGCAGCCCCGGACTAGCCAAAAACATTCAGTACTTC
v_gene: TRBV7-9; abundance: NA; len: 14; j_gene: TRBJ1-1; d_gene: NA; CDR3aa: CASSSRDLNTEAFF; CDR3nt: TGTGCCAGCAGCTCCCGGGACTTGAACACTGAAGCTTTCTTT
v_gene: TRBV27; abundance: NA; len: 11; j_gene: TRBJ2-7; d_gene: NA; CDR3aa: CASSLSHEQYF; CDR3nt: TGTGCCAGCAGTTTAAGCCACGAGCAGTACTTC
v_gene: TRBV7-4; abundance: NA; len: 18; j_gene: TRBJ2-2; d_gene: TRBD2; CDR3aa: CASNQIPGLAGFSGELFF; CDR3nt: TGTGCCAGCAACCAAATACCGGGACTAGCGGGATTTAGCGGGGAGCTGTTTTTT
v_gene: TRBV5-6; abundance: NA; len: 13; j_gene: TRBJ1-4; d_gene: TRBD1; CDR3aa: CASSFQGEEKLFF; CDR3nt: TGTGCCAGCAGCTTCCAGGGGGAGGAAAAACTGTTTTTT
v_gene: TRBV5-6; abundance: NA; len: 16; j_gene: TRBJ2-5; d_gene: TRBD2; CDR3aa: CASSLDGGRPQETQYF; CDR3nt: TGTGCCAGCAGCTTGGATGGCGGGAGACCCCAAGAGACCCAGTACTTC
v_gene: TRBV7-9; abundance: NA; len: 15; j_gene: TRBJ1-2; d_gene: TRBD1; CDR3aa: CASSLGLQGEGGYTF; CDR3nt: TGTGCCAGCAGCTTAGGTCTACAGGGGGAAGGGGGCTACACCTTC
v_gene: TRBV29-1; abundance: NA; len: 12; j_gene: TRBJ1-1; d_gene: NA; CDR3aa: CSATAMNTEAFF; CDR3nt: TGCAGCGCGACAGCCATGAACACTGAAGCTTTCTTT
v_gene: TRBV4-1; abundance: NA; len: 16; j_gene: TRBJ2-1; d_gene: NA; CDR3aa: CASSQEETRGGNEQFF; CDR3nt: TGCGCCAGCAGCCAAGAGGAGACAAGGGGTGGCAATGAGCAGTTCTTC
v_gene: TRBV4-2; abundance: NA; len: 15; j_gene: TRBJ2-1; d_gene: NA; CDR3aa: CASSRAQGGYNEQFF; CDR3nt: TGTGCCAGCAGCCGCGCACAGGGTGGGTACAATGAGCAGTTCTTC
v_gene: TRBV27; abundance: NA; len: 14; j_gene: TRBJ1-4; d_gene: TRBD1; CDR3aa: CASRTGGGNEKLFF; CDR3nt: TGTGCCAGCAGGACAGGGGGCGGTAATGAAAAACTGTTTTTT
v_gene: TRBV4-3; abundance: NA; len: 13; j_gene: TRBJ2-1; d_gene: TRBD2; CDR3aa: CASSPSGGNEQFF; CDR3nt: TGCGCCAGCAGCCCCTCGGGGGGGAATGAGCAGTTCTTC
v_gene: TRBV7-9; abundance: NA; len: 14; j_gene: TRBJ2-2; d_gene: NA; CDR3aa: CASTLGGNTGELFF; CDR3nt: TGTGCCAGCACCCTTGGAGGGAACACCGGGGAGCTGTTTTTT
v_gene: TRBV18; abundance: NA; len: 15; j_gene: TRBJ2-1; d_gene: TRBD1; CDR3aa: CASSPRTGTGNEQFF; CDR3nt: TGTGCCAGCTCACCACGGACAGGGACGGGCAATGAGCAGTTCTTC
v_gene: TRBV29-1; abundance: once; len: 13; j_gene: TRBJ2-7; d_gene: NA; CDR3aa: CSVSGLSSYEQYF; CDR3nt: TGCAGCGTTTCGGGGCTAAGCTCCTACGAGCAGTACTTC
v_gene: TRBV28; abundance: NA; len: 16; j_gene: TRBJ2-2; d_gene: TRBD2; CDR3aa: CASSFTSGTYTGELFF; CDR3nt: TGTGCCAGCAGTTTCACTAGCGGGACGTACACCGGGGAGCTGTTTTTT
v_gene: TRBV13; abundance: NA; len: 14; j_gene: TRBJ1-5; d_gene: NA; CDR3aa: CASSLGQNNQPQHF; CDR3nt: TGTGCCAGCAGCTTAGGACAGAACAATCAGCCCCAGCATTTT
v_gene: TRBV27; abundance: NA; len: 16; j_gene: TRBJ2-7; d_gene: TRBD1; CDR3aa: CASSLLHGQGFYEQYF; CDR3nt: TGTGCCAGCAGTTTACTACACGGACAGGGGTTCTACGAGCAGTACTTC
v_gene: TRBV7-9; abundance: NA; len: 13; j_gene: TRBJ2-7; d_gene: NA; CDR3aa: CASSPTGRGEQYF; CDR3nt: TGTGCCAGCAGCCCAACGGGTAGGGGCGAGCAGTACTTC
v_gene: TRBV9; abundance: NA; len: 13; j_gene: TRBJ2-1; d_gene: TRBD2; CDR3aa: CASSGSSGNEQFF; CDR3nt: TGTGCCAGCAGCGGATCTAGCGGCAATGAGCAGTTCTTC
v_gene: TRBV19; abundance: NA; len: 15; j_gene: TRBJ2-2; d_gene: NA; CDR3aa: CASSVDREGTGELFF; CDR3nt: TGTGCCAGTAGTGTGGACAGGGAGGGAACCGGGGAGCTGTTTTTT
v_gene: TRBV4-1; abundance: NA; len: 14; j_gene: TRBJ2-1; d_gene: NA; CDR3aa: CASSQVRAGEEQFF; CDR3nt: TGCGCCAGCAGCCAAGTCCGGGCTGGCGAGGAGCAGTTCTTC
v_gene: TRBV11-2; abundance: NA; len: 14; j_gene: TRBJ2-1; d_gene: TRBD1; CDR3aa: CASSVTGGGDEQFF; CDR3nt: TGTGCCAGCAGCGTAACAGGGGGCGGAGATGAGCAGTTCTTC
v_gene: TRBV13; abundance: NA; len: 14; j_gene: TRBJ2-7; d_gene: NA; CDR3aa: CASSYRTALDEQYF; CDR3nt: TGTGCCAGCAGCTACCGGACCGCCCTAGACGAGCAGTACTTC
v_gene: TRBV4-1; abundance: once; len: 15; j_gene: TRBJ1-5; d_gene: NA; CDR3aa: CASSQGPTLNQPQHF; CDR3nt: TGCGCCAGCAGCCAAGGTCCCACTCTCAATCAGCCCCAGCATTTT